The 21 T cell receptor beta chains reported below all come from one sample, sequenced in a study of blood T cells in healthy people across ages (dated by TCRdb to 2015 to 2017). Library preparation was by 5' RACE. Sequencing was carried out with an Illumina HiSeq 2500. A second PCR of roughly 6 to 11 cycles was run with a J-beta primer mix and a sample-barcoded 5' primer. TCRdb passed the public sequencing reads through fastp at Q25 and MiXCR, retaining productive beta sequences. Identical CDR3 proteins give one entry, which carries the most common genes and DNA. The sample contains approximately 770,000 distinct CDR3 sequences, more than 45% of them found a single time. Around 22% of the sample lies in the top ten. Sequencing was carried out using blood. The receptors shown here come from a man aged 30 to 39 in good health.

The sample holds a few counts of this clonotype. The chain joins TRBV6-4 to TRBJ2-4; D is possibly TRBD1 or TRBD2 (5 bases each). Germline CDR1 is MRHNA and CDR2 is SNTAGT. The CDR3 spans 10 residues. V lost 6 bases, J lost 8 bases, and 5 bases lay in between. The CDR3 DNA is TGTGCCAGCAGGGGGGACATTCAGTACTTC. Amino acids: CASRGDIQYF.

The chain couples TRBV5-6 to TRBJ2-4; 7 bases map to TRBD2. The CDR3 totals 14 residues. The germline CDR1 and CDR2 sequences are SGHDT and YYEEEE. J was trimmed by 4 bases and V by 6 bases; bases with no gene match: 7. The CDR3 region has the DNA TGTGCCAGCAAACAACTCGGGGGGAAAAACATTCAGTACTTC. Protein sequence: CASKQLGGKNIQYF.

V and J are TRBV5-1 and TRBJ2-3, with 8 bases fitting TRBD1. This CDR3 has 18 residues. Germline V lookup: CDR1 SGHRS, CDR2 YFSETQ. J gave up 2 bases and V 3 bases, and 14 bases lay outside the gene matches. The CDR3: CASSSFPSTGADTDTQYF. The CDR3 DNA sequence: TGCGCCAGCAGCTCTTTCCCGTCGACAGGGGCCGACACAGATACGCAGTATTTT.

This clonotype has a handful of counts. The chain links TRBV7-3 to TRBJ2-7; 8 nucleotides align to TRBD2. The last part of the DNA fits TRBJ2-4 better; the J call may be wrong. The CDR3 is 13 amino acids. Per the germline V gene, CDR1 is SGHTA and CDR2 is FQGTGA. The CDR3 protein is CASSLSAGGIQYF. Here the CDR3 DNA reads TGTGCCAGCAGCTTAAGCGCGGGAGGCATTCAGTACTTC.

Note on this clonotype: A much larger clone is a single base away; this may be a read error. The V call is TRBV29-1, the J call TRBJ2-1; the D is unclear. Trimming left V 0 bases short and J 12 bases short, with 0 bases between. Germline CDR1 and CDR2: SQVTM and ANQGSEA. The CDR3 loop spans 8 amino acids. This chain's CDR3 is CSVEEQFF. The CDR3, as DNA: TGCAGCGTTGAAGAGCAGTTCTTC.

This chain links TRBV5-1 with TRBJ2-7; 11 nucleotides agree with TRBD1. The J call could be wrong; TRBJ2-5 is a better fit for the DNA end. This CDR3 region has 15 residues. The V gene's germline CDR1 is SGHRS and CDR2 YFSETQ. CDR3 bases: TGCGCCAGCAGCTACGGACAGGGGGCAGGGGAGACCCAGTACTTC. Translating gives CASSYGQGAGETQYF.

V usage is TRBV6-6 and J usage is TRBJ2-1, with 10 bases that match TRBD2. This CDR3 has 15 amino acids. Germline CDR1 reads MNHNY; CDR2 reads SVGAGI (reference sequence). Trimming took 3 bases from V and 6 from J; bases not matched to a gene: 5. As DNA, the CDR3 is TGTGCCAGCAGTTATCGGACTAGCGGCGCCAATGAGCAGTTCTTC. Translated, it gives CASSYRTSGANEQFF.

The CDR3 bases are TGTGCCAGCAGCTTAACGGGGGATTGGGAAAAACTGTTTTTT. As protein: CASSLTGDWEKLFF. This sequence joins TRBV5-6 and TRBJ1-4; a weak D match, TRBD1 (5 bases). The V gene lost 2 bases and the J gene lost 8 bases, with 13 bases spanning the gap. There are 14 residues in the CDR3. Germline-derived CDR1 and CDR2 are SGHDT and YYEEEE.

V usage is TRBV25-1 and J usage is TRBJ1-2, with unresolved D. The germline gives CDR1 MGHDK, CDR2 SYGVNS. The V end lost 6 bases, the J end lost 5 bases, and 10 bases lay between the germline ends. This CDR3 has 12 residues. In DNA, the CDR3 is TGTGCCAGCAGCTCGACGATATATGGCTACACCTTC. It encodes CASSSTIYGYTF.

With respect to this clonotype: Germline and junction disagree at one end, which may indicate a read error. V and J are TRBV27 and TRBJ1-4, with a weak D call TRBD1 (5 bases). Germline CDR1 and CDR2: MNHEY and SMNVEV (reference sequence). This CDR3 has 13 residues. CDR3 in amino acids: CVSRPGLEGKLFF. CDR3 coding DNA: TGTGTCAGCAGACCGGGACTCGAAGGAAAACTGTTTTTT.

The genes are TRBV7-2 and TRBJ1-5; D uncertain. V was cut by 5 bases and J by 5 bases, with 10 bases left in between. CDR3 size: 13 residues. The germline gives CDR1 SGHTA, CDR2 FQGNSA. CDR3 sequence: CASSRERDQPQHF. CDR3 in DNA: TGTGCCAGCAGCCGAGAACGAGATCAGCCCCAGCATTTT.

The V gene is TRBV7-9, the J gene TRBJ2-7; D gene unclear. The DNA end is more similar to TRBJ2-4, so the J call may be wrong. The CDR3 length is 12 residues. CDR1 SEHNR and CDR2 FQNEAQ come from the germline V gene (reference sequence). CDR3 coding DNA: TGTGCCAGCAGCCCGGACCTTCGCATTCAGTACTTC. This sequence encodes CASSPDLRIQYF.

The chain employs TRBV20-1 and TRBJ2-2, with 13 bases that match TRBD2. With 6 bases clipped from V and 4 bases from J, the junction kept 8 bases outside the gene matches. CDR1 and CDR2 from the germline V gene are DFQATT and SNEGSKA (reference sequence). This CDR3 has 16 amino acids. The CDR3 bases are TGCAGTGCCGACCGGACTAGCGGGGGCCTCACCGGGGAGCTGTTTTTT. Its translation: CSADRTSGGLTGELFF.

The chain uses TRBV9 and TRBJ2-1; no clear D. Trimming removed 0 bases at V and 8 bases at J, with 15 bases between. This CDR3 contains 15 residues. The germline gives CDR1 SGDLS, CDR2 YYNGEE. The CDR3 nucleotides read TGTGCCAGCAGCGTAGATGTAGTAGCTGGAGATGAGCAGTTCTTC. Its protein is CASSVDVVAGDEQFF.

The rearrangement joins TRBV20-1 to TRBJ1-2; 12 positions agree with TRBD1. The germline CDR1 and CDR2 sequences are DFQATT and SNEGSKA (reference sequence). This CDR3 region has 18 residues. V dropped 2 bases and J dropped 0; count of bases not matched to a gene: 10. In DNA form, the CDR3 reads TGCAGTGCTAGAAGTAGGGACAGGGGGCAAGTAGCTAACTATGGCTACACCTTC. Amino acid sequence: CSARSRDRGQVANYGYTF.

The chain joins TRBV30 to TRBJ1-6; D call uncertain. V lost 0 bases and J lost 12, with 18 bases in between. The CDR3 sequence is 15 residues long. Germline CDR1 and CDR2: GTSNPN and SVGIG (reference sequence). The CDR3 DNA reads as TGTGCCTGGAGTGTCGGGGTGGCTATGGTTGGACCCCTCCACTTT. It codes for CAWSVGVAMVGPLHF.

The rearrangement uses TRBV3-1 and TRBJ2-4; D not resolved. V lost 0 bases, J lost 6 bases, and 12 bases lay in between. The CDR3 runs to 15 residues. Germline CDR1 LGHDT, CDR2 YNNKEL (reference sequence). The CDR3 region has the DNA TGTGCCAGCAGCCAAGAACGGGCCAGGCTAAACATTCAGTACTTC. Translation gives CASSQERARLNIQYF.

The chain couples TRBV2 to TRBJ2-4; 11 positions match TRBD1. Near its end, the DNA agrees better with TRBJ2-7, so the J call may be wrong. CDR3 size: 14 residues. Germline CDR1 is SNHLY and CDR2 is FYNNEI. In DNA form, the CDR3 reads TGTGCCAGTTCTACCGGGACAGGGGGGGTCGAGCAGTACTTC. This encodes CASSTGTGGVEQYF.

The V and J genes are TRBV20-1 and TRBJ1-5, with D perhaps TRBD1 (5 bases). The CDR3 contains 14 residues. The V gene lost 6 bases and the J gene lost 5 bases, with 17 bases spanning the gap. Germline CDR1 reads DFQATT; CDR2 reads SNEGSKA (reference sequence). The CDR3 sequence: CSALIEGGDQPQHF. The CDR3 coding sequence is TGCAGTGCCCTCATCGAGGGAGGGGATCAGCCCCAGCATTTT.

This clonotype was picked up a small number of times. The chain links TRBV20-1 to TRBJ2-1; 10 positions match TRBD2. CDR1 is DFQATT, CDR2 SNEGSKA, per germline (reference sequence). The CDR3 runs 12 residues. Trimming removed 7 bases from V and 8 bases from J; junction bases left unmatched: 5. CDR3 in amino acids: CSVASGSYEQFF. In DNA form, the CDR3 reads TGCAGTGTCGCTAGCGGGAGCTATGAGCAGTTCTTC.

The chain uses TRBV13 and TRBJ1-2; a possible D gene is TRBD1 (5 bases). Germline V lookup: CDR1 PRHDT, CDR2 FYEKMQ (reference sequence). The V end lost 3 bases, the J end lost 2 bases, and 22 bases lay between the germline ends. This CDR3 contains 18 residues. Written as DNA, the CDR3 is TGTGCCAGCAGCTTTGACCAGAAGGAGAGGGGAAAGAACTATGGCTACACCTTC. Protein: CASSFDQKERGKNYGYTF.